This T cell receptor (beta chain) originates from a study of response to subunit inactivated influenza vaccine. Regarding the study as a whole: Every seasonal influenza vaccination brings in few new T cells, the authors suggested.

TCRdb independently ran MiXCR on the RT-PCR reads; one entry per CDR3 protein. The repertoire includes some 640,000 distinct CDR3 sequences, about 14% of them detected once, and 5.5% to 7% sits in the top ten. V lost 3 bases and J 0 bases, leaving 14 bases between the germline ends. Germline CDR1 SGDLS, CDR2 YYNGEE. The CDR3 runs 16 residues. A remark on this clonotype: What it binds is unknown.

The sequencing used PBMCs from blood, collected roughly 15 days before vaccination. This TCR derives from a man aged 50 or older who received an inactivated influenza vaccine. The J gene is TRBJ2-3, the V gene TRBV9, with D tentatively TRBD1 (6 bases). The CDR3 bases are TGTGCCAGCAGCGACCTAGAGGGGGAGAGCACAGATACGCAGTATTTT. It translates to CASSDLEGESTDTQYF.